The 29 T cell receptor beta chains listed next were all sequenced from one sample in a study of a mutant IDH1 vaccine in newly diagnosed glioma. Using immunoSEQ multiplex PCR, the repertoire was profiled, and TCRdb retains in-frame clones only, with some absent. The data hold 23,000 or so clones, with 65% to 80% observed a single time. Their antigens are not known. Time point described: week 11, during vaccination. The content of each vaccine dose was 300 ug of mutant IDH1 20-mer peptide, and topical imiquimod accompanied it. Sequenced here: PBMCs, sampled from a glioma patient whose treatment included an IDH1 peptide vaccine. Source of these receptors: a man aged 40-49 years with glioma.

The chain recombines TRBV27 with TRBJ2-1; D is unresolved. Trimming took 2 bases from V and 5 from J, leaving 10 bases between them. The germline CDR1 and CDR2 sequences are MNHEY and SMNVEV (reference sequence). This CDR3 region has 14 residues. The CDR3 region is CASSLQRINNEQFF. CDR3 nucleotide sequence: TGTGCCAGCAGTTTACAGCGAATAAACAATGAGCAGTTCTTC.

The sample holds a few counts of this clone. The V and J genes are TRBV19 and TRBJ1-5, with 7 positions matching TRBD1. V was clipped by 5 bases and J by 3 bases; unmatched bases: 10. Germline loops: CDR1 LNHDA, CDR2 SQIVND (reference sequence). This CDR3 has 16 amino acids. CDR3 amino acids: CASSSGTAFNNQPQHF. The CDR3 region has the DNA TGTGCCAGTAGTTCCGGGACAGCTTTTAACAATCAGCCCCAGCATTTT. Full variable domain (rest looked up from reference TRBV19 and TRBJ1-5): DGGITQSPKYLFRKEGQNVTLSCEQNLNHDAMYWYRQDPGQGLRLIYYSQIVNDFQKGDIAEGYSVSREKKESFPLTVTSAQKNPTAFYLCASSSGTAFNNQPQHFGDGTRLSIL.

The chain carries TRBV19 and TRBJ2-4; unclear D gene. V was clipped by 6 bases and J by 3 bases, with 21 bases between them. The CDR3 length is 17 residues. Germline V gives CDR1 LNHDA, CDR2 SQIVND (reference sequence). The CDR3 loop reads CASRGVARTEIKNIQYF. The DNA of the CDR3 is TGTGCCAGTAGGGGTGTTGCCAGAACCGAGATCAAAAACATTCAGTACTTC.

V gene TRBV5-4 combines with J gene TRBJ2-2; 8 bases map to TRBD1. This CDR3 is built from 16 residues. Germline loops: CDR1 SGHNT, CDR2 YYREEE (reference sequence). V gave up 3 bases and J gave up 0 bases; unmatched junction bases: 4. The CDR3 DNA reads as TGTGCCAGCAGCTCCCGACAGGGGACGAACACCGGGGAGCTGTTTTTT. It is translated as CASSSRQGTNTGELFF.

This clone was observed a handful of times. The chain joins TRBV29-1 to TRBJ1-1; 9 bases fit TRBD1. V shed 7 bases, J shed 1 base, and the junction held 4 bases outside the gene matches. CDR3 length: 13 amino acids. Germline V gives CDR1 SQVTM, CDR2 ANQGSEA. This CDR3 is CSATDRGNTEAFF. The CDR3 DNA is TGCAGCGCCACGGACAGGGGGAACACTGAAGCTTTCTTT.

The chain recombines TRBV5-6 with TRBJ1-6; no clear D. The V and J ends lost 5 bases and 7 bases respectively, with 13 bases between them. The CDR3 length is 14 residues. Per germline, CDR1 SGHDT and CDR2 YYEEEE. Here the CDR3 reads CASRLTVGNSPLHF. CDR3 nucleotides: TGTGCCAGCAGATTGACCGTGGGGAATTCACCCCTCCACTTT.

This rearrangement joins TRBV7-9 to TRBJ1-4, with D possibly TRBD1 on 5 matching bases. Deletions cut 2 bases from V and 5 bases from J, with 9 bases between. This CDR3 contains 14 residues. Germline V lookup: CDR1 SEHNR, CDR2 FQNEAQ (reference sequence). This CDR3 is CASSLRDGNEKLFF. The CDR3 DNA is TGTGCCAGCAGCTTAAGGGACGGCAATGAAAAACTGTTTTTT.

The chain carries TRBV19 and TRBJ2-1, with unresolved D. From germline, CDR1 is LNHDA and CDR2 SQIVND (reference sequence). The CDR3 sequence is 15 residues long. The ends were cut back, 7 bases at V and 0 bases at J, with 13 bases in the middle. CDR3 in DNA: TGTGCCAGTAAGAAGCGATTAAGCTCCTACAATGAGCAGTTCTTC. It is translated as CASKKRLSSYNEQFF.

This chain connects TRBV5-1 to TRBJ2-5, with D uncertain. The V end was cut by 3 bases, the J end by 0 bases, with 12 bases between. CDR3 length: 15 residues. Germline CDR1 is SGHRS and CDR2 is YFSETQ. The CDR3 DNA is TGCGCCAGCAGCTGGTTCGGGCCGGACCAAGAGACCCAGTACTTC. Protein product: CASSWFGPDQETQYF.

The chain couples TRBV5-1 to TRBJ2-2, with D possibly being TRBD2 (5 bases). The CDR3 consists of 15 residues. CDR1 and CDR2 (germline): SGHRS, YFSETQ. The V end lost 0 bases, the J end lost 3 bases, and 9 bases lay between the germline ends. The CDR3 region has the DNA TGCGCCAGCAGCTTGGTACGGGGAGACACCGGGGAGCTGTTTTTT. Translating gives CASSLVRGDTGELFF.

The V call is TRBV7-8, the J call TRBJ2-2; TRBD2 matches 8 bases. V lost 2 bases, J lost 7 bases, and 12 bases stayed unmatched. The germline CDR1 and CDR2 sequences are SGHVS and FQNEAQ. The CDR3 length is 17 residues. CDR3 DNA: TGTGCCAGCAGCTTAAATCTAAACGGGAGGGCCGTCGGGGAGCTGTTTTTT. This sequence encodes CASSLNLNGRAVGELFF.

This clone was picked up one time. CDR3 in amino acids: CASGSYAHTQYF. CDR3 coding DNA: TGTGCCAGTGGCTCCTACGCTCATACGCAGTATTTT. The genes are TRBV19 and TRBJ2-3; D is undetermined. CDR1 and CDR2 from the germline V gene are LNHDA and SQIVND (reference sequence). The CDR3 is 12 amino acids. V was pared by 8 bases and J by 7 bases, with 13 bases between.

This clone was counted once. This chain connects TRBV2 to TRBJ2-7; D uncertain. Germline V gene sequence: CDR1 SNHLY, CDR2 FYNNEI. The CDR3 contains 13 residues. The ends were cut back, 6 bases at V and 1 base at J, with 10 bases in the middle. The CDR3 DNA sequence: TGTGCCAGCAGGACCCCAGCGTCCTACGAGCAGTACGTC. This codes for CASRTPASYEQYV.

This chain links TRBV7-8 with TRBJ1-2; a weak D match, TRBD1 (5 bases). The ends were cut back, 5 bases at V and 3 bases at J, with 10 bases in the middle. CDR3 length: 13 amino acids. Germline CDR1 is SGHVS and CDR2 is FQNEAQ. The CDR3 DNA is TGTGCCAGCAGCGAGGGACGGGACTATGGCTACACCTTC. Protein: CASSEGRDYGYTF.

This clone was observed a handful of times. V usage is TRBV5-8 and J usage is TRBJ2-1; D is possibly TRBD1 or TRBD2 (5 bases each). V was cut by 5 bases and J by 1 base, with 13 bases left in between. Germline V gene sequence: CDR1 SGHTS, CDR2 YDEGEE. The length of the CDR3 is 15 residues. CDR3 sequence reads: CASSGGLVSYNEQFF. CDR3 coding DNA: TGTGCCAGCAGTGGGGGTCTCGTATCCTACAATGAGCAGTTCTTC.

This clone was found once. The genes are TRBV25-1 and TRBJ2-7; 10 bases are shared with TRBD2. The J segment lost 4 bases and the V segment lost 3 bases, leaving 3 bases of the junction unmatched. Per germline, CDR1 MGHDK and CDR2 SYGVNS. This CDR3 is built from 14 residues. CDR3 loop: CASSDWTSGYEQYF. CDR3 bases: TGTGCCAGCAGTGACTGGACTAGCGGTTACGAGCAGTACTTC.

This CDR3 reads CATPVRENTGELFF. The CDR3, as DNA: TGTGCCACCCCGGTGAGAGAGAACACCGGGGAGCTGTTTTTT. The chain joins TRBV2 to TRBJ2-2; D is unclear. This CDR3 is 14 amino acids long. V gave up 10 bases and J gave up 1 base, with 13 bases separating them. Germline V gene sequence: CDR1 SNHLY, CDR2 FYNNEI.

This chain links TRBV6-1 with TRBJ1-2, with 9 positions matching TRBD1. The V gene's germline CDR1 is MNHNS and CDR2 SASEGT. This CDR3 contains 13 residues. V shed 6 bases and J 8 bases; nucleotides not matched to a gene: 7. CDR3 in DNA: TGTGCCAGCAGAAGGACAGGGGAGGACGGCTACACCTTC. Its protein is CASRRTGEDGYTF.

V usage is TRBV2 and J usage is TRBJ2-7; 16 bases fit TRBD2. The ends lost 10 bases at V and 2 bases at J; junction bases unmatched: 8. Germline V gene data show CDR1 as SNHLY and CDR2 as FYNNEI. The CDR3 totals 16 residues. CDR3 nucleotides: TGTGCCACCACGACGGGGACTAGCGGGAGGGCCTACGAGCAGTACTTC. Its translation: CATTTGTSGRAYEQYF.

V and J are TRBV11-3 and TRBJ2-5, with no clear D. CDR3 length: 17 residues. Germline assignment: CDR1 SGHNT and CDR2 YENEEA. With 1 base removed from V and 3 bases from J, the gap between germline ends came to 18 bases. The CDR3 DNA follows: TGTGCCAGCAGCTTAGGTTTAGACGCTCCGCTTAAAGAGACCCAGTACTTC. As protein: CASSLGLDAPLKETQYF.

DNA for the CDR3: TGTGCCAGCAGCGGTGCGACAGGGATAGAGACCCAGTACTTC. This codes for CASSGATGIETQYF. The V call is TRBV7-9, the J call TRBJ2-5, with 7 nucleotides matching TRBD1. The germline V gene encodes CDR1 SEHNR and CDR2 FQNEAQ (reference sequence). This CDR3 comprises 14 residues. The ends lost 5 bases at V and 4 bases at J; junction bases unmatched: 7.

The V gene is TRBV7-6, the J gene TRBJ1-2, with TRBD1 identical over 7 bases. This CDR3 contains 12 residues. Germline V gene data show CDR1 as SGHVS and CDR2 as FNYEAQ. The J segment lost 6 bases and the V segment lost 4 bases, leaving 2 bases of the junction unmatched. The CDR3 DNA reads TGTGCCAGCAGCTCCCAGGGGGATGGCTACACCTTC. Translated, it gives CASSSQGDGYTF.

The V and J genes are TRBV4-2 and TRBJ2-1; TRBD2 might be the D (6 bases). Germline V CDR1 and CDR2: LGHNA, YNFKEQ. The CDR3 runs 14 residues. Trimming cost V 3 bases and J 10 bases, with 16 bases left between them. The DNA for the CDR3 is TGTGCCAGCAGCCAGGGCGGAGGGGTGTTAGAGCAGTTCTTC. This sequence encodes CASSQGGGVLEQFF.

The rearrangement links TRBV12-5 to TRBJ1-1; no clear D. The CDR3 consists of 12 residues. CDR1 and CDR2 from the germline V gene are LGHNT and FRNRAP. V lost 10 bases to trimming and J lost 4 bases, with 13 bases between them. For the CDR3, the DNA is TGTGCTACATCGGAGAAATCCACTGAAGCTTTCTTT. Protein sequence: CATSEKSTEAFF.

The chain uses TRBV19 and TRBJ2-1; TRBD2 matches at 8 bases. The V segment lost 6 bases and the J segment 9 bases; nucleotides outside the gene matches: 7. CDR1 and CDR2 from the germline V gene are LNHDA and SQIVND (reference sequence). CDR3 size: 13 residues. CDR3 DNA sequence: TGTGCCAGTAGAAGCGGGAGAGGAGGTGAGCAGTTCTTC. As protein: CASRSGRGGEQFF.

The chain carries TRBV7-9 and TRBJ1-2; tentative D call: TRBD1 (5 bases). CDR3 length equals 12 residues. CDR1 and CDR2 from the germline V gene are SEHNR and FQNEAQ (reference sequence). V lost 5 bases to trimming and J lost 7 bases, with 11 bases between them. The CDR3 here is CASSPRRGGYTF. The DNA for the CDR3 is TGTGCCAGCAGCCCACGGAGGGGTGGCTACACCTTC.

The J gene is TRBJ1-2, the V gene TRBV9, with 7 bases matching TRBD1. The germline CDR1 and CDR2 sequences are SGDLS and YYNGEE. The J segment lost 2 bases and the V segment lost 4 bases, leaving 17 bases of the junction unmatched. This CDR3 has 18 amino acids. The chain's CDR3 is CASSPQGGPSTINYGYTF. The CDR3 DNA reads as TGTGCCAGCAGCCCCCAGGGGGGGCCGTCTACGATCAACTATGGCTACACCTTC.

This clone has only one observation. V and J are TRBV7-2 and TRBJ2-5, with D perhaps TRBD2 (7 bases). Germline-derived CDR1 and CDR2 are SGHTA and FQGNSA. The CDR3 sequence is 15 residues long. The V end lost 5 bases, the J end lost 5 bases, and 18 bases lay between the germline ends. CDR3 nucleotides: TGTGCCAGCAGCCCTAGTCCGGGGGGCATGGAGACCCAGTACTTC. This sequence encodes CASSPSPGGMETQYF.

This clone has more than one count but fewer than ten. The rearrangement joins TRBV21-1 to TRBJ1-4; no DNA check was done on the table's D call, TRBD1. TRBV21-1 is a documented pseudogene. This CDR3 has 18 amino acids. The chain's CDR3 is CASNSLGLPGQGGEKLFF. The CDR3 DNA sequence: TGTGCCAGCAACTCACTGGGGCTACCGGGACAGGGAGGTGAAAAACTGTTTTTT.